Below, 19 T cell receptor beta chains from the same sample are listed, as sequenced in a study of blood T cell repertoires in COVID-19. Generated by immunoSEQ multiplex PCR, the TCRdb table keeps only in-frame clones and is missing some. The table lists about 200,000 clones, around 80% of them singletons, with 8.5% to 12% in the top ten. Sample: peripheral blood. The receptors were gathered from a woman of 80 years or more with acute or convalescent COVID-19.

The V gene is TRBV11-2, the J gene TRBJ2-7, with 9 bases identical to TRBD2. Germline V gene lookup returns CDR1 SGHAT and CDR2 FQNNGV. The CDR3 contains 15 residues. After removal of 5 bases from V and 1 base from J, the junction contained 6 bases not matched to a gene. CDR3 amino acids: CASSMETSGSYEQYF. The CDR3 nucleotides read TGTGCCAGCAGCATGGAGACTAGCGGTTCCTACGAGCAGTACTTC. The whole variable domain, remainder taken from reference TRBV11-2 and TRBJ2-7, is EAGVAQSPRYKIIEKRQSVAFWCNPISGHATLYWYQQILGQGPKLLIQFQNNGVVDDSQLPKDRFSAERLKGVDSTLKIQPAKLEDSAVYLCASSMETSGSYEQYFGPGTRLTVT.

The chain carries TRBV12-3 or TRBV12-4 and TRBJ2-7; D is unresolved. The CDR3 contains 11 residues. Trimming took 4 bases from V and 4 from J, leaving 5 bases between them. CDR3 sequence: CASSSVYEQYF. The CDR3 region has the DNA TGTGCCAGCAGTTCGGTGTACGAGCAGTACTTC.

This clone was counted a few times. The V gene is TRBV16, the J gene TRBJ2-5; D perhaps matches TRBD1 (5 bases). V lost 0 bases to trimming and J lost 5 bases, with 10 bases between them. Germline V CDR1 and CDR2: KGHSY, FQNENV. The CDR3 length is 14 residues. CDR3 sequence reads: CASSQSPGMETQYF. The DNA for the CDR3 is TGTGCCAGCAGCCAATCTCCAGGGATGGAGACCCAGTACTTC. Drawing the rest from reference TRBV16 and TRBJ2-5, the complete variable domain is GEEVAQTPKHLVRGEGQKAKLYCAPIKGHSYVFWYQQVLKNEFKFLISFQNENVFDETGMPKERFSAKCLPNSPCSLEIQATKLEDSAVYFCASSQSPGMETQYFGPGTRLLVL.

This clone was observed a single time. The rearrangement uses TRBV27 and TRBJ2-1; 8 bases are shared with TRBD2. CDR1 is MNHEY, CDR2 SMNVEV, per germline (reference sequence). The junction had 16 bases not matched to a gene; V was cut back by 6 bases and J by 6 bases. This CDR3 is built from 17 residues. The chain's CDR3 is CASRRPTTSGSTNEQFF. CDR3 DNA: TGTGCCAGCAGGCGTCCTACAACTAGCGGTAGCACCAATGAGCAGTTCTTC.

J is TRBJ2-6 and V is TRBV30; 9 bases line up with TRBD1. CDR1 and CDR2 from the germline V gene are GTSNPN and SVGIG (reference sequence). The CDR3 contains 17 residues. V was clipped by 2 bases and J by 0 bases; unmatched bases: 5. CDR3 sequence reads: CAWSPGTGSSGANVLTF. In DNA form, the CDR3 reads TGTGCCTGGAGTCCCGGGACAGGGAGCTCTGGGGCCAACGTCCTGACTTTC.

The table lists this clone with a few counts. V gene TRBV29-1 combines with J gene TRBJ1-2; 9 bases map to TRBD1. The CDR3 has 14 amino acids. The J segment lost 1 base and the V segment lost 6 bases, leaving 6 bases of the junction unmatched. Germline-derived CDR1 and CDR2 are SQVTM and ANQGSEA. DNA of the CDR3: TGCAGCGTCGCTACGGGACAGGGTAACTATGGCTACACCTTC. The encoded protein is CSVATGQGNYGYTF.

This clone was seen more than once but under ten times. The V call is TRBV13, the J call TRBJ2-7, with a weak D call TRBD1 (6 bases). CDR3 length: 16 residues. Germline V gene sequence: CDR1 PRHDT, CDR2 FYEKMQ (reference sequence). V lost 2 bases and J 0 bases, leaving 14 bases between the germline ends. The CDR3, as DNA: TGTGCCAGCAGCTTACTGGGCCAGGGGAGCTCCTACGAGCAGTACTTC. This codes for CASSLLGQGSSYEQYF.

CDR3 nucleotides: TGCGCCAGCAGCCAAGAGTTGCACGGGAGCTATGGCTACACCTTC. Its protein is CASSQELHGSYGYTF. The chain combines TRBV4-3 with TRBJ1-2, with no clear D. The germline V gene has CDR1 LGHNA and CDR2 YSLEER. V lost 0 bases, J lost 4 bases, and 12 bases lay in between. This CDR3 is 15 amino acids long.

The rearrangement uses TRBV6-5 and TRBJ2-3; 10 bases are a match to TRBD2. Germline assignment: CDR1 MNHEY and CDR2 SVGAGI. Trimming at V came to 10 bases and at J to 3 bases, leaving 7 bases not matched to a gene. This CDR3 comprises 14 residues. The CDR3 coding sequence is TGTGCCACATACAAAGCGGGGGGGACAGATACGCAGTATTTT. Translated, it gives CATYKAGGTDTQYF.

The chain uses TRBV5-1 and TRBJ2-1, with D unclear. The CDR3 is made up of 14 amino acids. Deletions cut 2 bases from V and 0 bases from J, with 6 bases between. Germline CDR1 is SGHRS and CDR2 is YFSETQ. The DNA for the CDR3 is TGCGCCAGCAGCTTTAGCCTCTCCTACAATGAGCAGTTCTTC. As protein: CASSFSLSYNEQFF.

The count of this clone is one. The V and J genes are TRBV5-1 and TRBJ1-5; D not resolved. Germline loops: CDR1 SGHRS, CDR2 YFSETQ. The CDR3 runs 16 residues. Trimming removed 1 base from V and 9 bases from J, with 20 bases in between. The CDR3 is CASSLSRVIAYLPQHF. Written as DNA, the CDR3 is TGCGCCAGCAGCTTGTCCCGGGTCATAGCTTATTTGCCCCAGCATTTT.

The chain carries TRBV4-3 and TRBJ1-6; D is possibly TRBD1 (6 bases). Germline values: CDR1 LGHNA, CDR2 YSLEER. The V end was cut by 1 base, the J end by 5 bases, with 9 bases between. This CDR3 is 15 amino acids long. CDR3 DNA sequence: TGCGCCAGCAGCCAAGTGGCAGGGGATAATTCACCCCTCCACTTT. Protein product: CASSQVAGDNSPLHF.

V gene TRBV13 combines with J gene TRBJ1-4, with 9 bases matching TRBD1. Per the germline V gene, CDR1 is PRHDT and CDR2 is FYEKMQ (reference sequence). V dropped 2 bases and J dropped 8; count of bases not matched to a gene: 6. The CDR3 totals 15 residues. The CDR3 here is CASSLTGQGLEKLFF. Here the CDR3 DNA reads TGTGCCAGCAGCTTAACGGGACAGGGACTAGAAAAACTGTTTTTT.

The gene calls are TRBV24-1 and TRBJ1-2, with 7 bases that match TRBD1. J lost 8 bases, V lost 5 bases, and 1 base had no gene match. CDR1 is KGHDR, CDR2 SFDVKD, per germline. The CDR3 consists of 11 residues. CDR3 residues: CATSADRGYTF. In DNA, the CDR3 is TGTGCCACCAGTGCGGACAGGGGCTACACCTTC.

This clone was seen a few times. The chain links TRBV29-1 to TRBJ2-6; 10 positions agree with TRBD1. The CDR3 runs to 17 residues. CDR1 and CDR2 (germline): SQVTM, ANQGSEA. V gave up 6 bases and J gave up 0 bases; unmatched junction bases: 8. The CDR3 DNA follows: TGCAGCGTCTCATATGGGACAGGGGCCTCTGGGGCCAACGTCCTGACTTTC. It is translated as CSVSYGTGASGANVLTF. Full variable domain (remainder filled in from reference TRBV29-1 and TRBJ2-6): SAVISQKPSRDICQRGTSLTIQCQVDSQVTMMFWYRQQPGQSLTLIATANQGSEATYESGFVIDKFPISRPNLTFSTLTVSNMSPEDSSIYLCSVSYGTGASGANVLTFGAGSRLTVL.

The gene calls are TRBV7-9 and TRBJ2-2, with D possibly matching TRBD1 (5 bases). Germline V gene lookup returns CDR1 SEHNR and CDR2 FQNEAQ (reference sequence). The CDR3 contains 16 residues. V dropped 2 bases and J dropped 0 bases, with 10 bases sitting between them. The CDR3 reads CASSLLPGSNTGELFF. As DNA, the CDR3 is TGTGCCAGCAGCTTATTACCAGGGTCGAACACCGGGGAGCTGTTTTTT.

The CDR3 DNA follows: TGTGCCAGCAGTCCCCCGGACAGGGGGCTCTACGAGCAGTACTTC. Translating gives CASSPPDRGLYEQYF. The rearrangement uses TRBV6-5 and TRBJ2-7; 11 nucleotides match TRBD1. The germline V gene encodes CDR1 MNHEY and CDR2 SVGAGI. There are 15 residues in the CDR3. The V and J ends lost 5 bases and 3 bases, in that order; junction bases with no gene match: 6.

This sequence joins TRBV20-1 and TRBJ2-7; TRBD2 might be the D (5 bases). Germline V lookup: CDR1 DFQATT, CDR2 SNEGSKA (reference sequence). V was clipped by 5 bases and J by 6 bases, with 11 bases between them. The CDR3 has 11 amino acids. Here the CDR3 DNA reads TGCAGTGCTGTCCTTGGGAGCGAGCAGTACTTC. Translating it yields CSAVLGSEQYF.

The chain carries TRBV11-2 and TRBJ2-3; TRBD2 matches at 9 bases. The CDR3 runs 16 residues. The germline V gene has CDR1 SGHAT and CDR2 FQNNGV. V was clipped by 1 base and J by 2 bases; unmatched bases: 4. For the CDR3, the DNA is TGTGCCAGCAGCTTAGGGGCGGGAGGGCCCACAGATACGCAGTATTTT. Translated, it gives CASSLGAGGPTDTQYF.